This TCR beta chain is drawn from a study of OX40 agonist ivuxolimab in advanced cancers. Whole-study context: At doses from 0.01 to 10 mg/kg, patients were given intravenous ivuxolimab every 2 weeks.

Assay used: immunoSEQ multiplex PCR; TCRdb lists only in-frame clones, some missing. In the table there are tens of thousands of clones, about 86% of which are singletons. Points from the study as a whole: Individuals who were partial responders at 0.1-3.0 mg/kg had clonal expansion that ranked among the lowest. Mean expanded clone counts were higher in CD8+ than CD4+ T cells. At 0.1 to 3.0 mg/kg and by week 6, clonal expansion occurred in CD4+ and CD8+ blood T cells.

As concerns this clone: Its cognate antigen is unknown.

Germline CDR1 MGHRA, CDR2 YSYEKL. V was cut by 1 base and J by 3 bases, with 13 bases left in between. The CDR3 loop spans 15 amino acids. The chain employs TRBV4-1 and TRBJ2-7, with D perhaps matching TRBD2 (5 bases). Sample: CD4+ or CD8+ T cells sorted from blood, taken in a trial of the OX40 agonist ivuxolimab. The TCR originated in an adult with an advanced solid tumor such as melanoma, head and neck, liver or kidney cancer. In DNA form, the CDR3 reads TGCGCCAGCAGCCAAGTCGGTGGGAGTGGCTACGAGCAGTACTTC. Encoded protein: CASSQVGGSGYEQYF.